This T cell receptor beta chain comes out of a study of blood T cell repertoires in COVID-19. Study context: Both acute and convalescent COVID-19 samples were obtained from the United States, Italy and Spain. The cDNA or gDNA used as material had been derived from T cells, B-cell-depleted T cells, or PBMCs.

Per the authors' pipeline: Cell counts per sample came from amplifying reference gene primers. Repertoires were generated with immunoSEQ multiplex PCR, while TCRdb's copy carries only in-frame clones and drops some. V, J and clone size reflect that table, while D and trimming were determined from the DNA. The table shows around 300,000 clones, with 86% occurring only once. In germline, CDR1 is SGHRS, CDR2 YFSETQ. This CDR3 spans 14 amino acids. V was trimmed by 6 bases and J by 5 bases, leaving 15 bases between them. This TCR came from a woman in her twenties or thirties with active or convalescent COVID-19. Sequencing input: peripheral blood. The genes are TRBV5-1 and TRBJ2-1; no clear D gene. The CDR3 loop reads CASTKLARDNEQFF. The DNA of the CDR3 is TGCGCCAGCACCAAACTGGCCCGGGACAATGAGCAGTTCTTC.